Presented here are 23 T cell receptor beta chains from one specimen sequenced in a study of cytomegalovirus exposure and HLA in healthy donors. Vbeta (60) and Jbeta (13) primers were used in the PCR. The assay was immunoSEQ multiplex PCR, and TCRdb's table has in-frame clones only and misses some. The sample table includes 91,000 or so clones. The source material was PBMCs. The receptors derive from a woman younger than 45 in good health and CMV-seronegative.

With respect to this clone: The same CDR3 arises from other DNA sequences in this sample as well. The chain links TRBV18 to TRBJ1-1; no clear D. Between the trimmed V and J ends, which lost 2 bases and 2 bases, there was a span of 6 bases. The CDR3 is 13 amino acids. Germline values: CDR1 KGHSH, CDR2 LQKENI. The CDR3 DNA follows: TGTGCCAGCTCACCAACGGTAAACACTGAAGCTTTCTTT. Translated: CASSPTVNTEAFF.

As DNA, the CDR3 is TGTGCCAGCACCCGGGAGGGCCTTTGGGAGCAGTACTTC. This encodes CASTREGLWEQYF. The chain combines TRBV28 with TRBJ2-7, with 8 bases identical to TRBD2. V shed 7 bases, J shed 7 bases, and the junction held 9 bases outside the gene matches. The CDR3 totals 13 residues. Germline CDR1 is MDHEN and CDR2 is SYDVKM.

The gene calls are TRBV28 and TRBJ2-3; D might be TRBD1 (6 bases). V lost 4 bases, J lost 3 bases, and 11 bases lay in between. There are 14 residues in the CDR3. Germline V lookup: CDR1 MDHEN, CDR2 SYDVKM. The CDR3 nucleotides read TGTGCCAGCAGTTCAGACAGGTTAACAGATACGCAGTATTTT. It yields the protein CASSSDRLTDTQYF.

This clone is identified as medium-sized (0.01 to 0.1%) from frequency. The chain links TRBV19 to TRBJ1-4, with no clear D. V lost 5 bases and J 8 bases, leaving 18 bases between the germline ends. Germline CDR1 LNHDA, CDR2 SQIVND (reference sequence). The CDR3 has 15 residues. CDR3 protein: CASSFYSRREEKLFF. The DNA of the CDR3 is TGTGCCAGTAGTTTCTATTCGAGGCGTGAGGAAAAACTGTTTTTT.

The genes are TRBV4-1 and TRBJ2-5; no clear D. V lost 1 base, J lost 5 bases, and 11 bases lay in between. The CDR3 is 14 residues long. Looked up from germline, CDR1 is MGHRA and CDR2 is YSYEKL. The CDR3 sequence is CASSQVPYTETQYF. The CDR3 DNA reads TGCGCCAGCAGCCAAGTTCCATACACGGAGACCCAGTACTTC.

The V gene is TRBV18, the J gene TRBJ1-5; D unclear. There are 15 residues in the CDR3. The V end was cut by 2 bases, the J end by 6 bases, with 14 bases between. CDR1 and CDR2 (germline): KGHSH, LQKENI. In DNA, the CDR3 is TGTGCCAGCTCACCAAGTTCGGTCGGCGGTCAGCCCCAGCATTTT. This codes for CASSPSSVGGQPQHF. Full variable domain (rest looked up from reference TRBV18 and TRBJ1-5): NAGVMQNPRHLVRRRGQEARLRCSPMKGHSHVYWYRQLPEEGLKFMVYLQKENIIDESGMPKERFSAEFPKEGPSILRIQQVVRGDSAAYFCASSPSSVGGQPQHFGDGTRLSIL.

CDR3 bases: TGTGCCAGACACAGGGGACACAGCTCTGGAAACACCATATATTTT. This sequence encodes CARHRGHSSGNTIYF. This sequence joins TRBV5-8 and TRBJ1-3; 7 positions agree with TRBD1. Per germline, CDR1 SGHTS and CDR2 YDEGEE. V lost 8 bases and J lost 0; bases outside the gene matches: 8. There are 15 residues in the CDR3.

This rearrangement joins TRBV2 to TRBJ1-1, with TRBD1 matching over 8 bases. The germline CDR1 and CDR2 sequences are SNHLY and FYNNEI. Losses at the gene ends were 4 bases for V and 4 bases for J; bases not matched to a gene: 8. This CDR3 spans 15 amino acids. The CDR3 coding sequence is TGTGCCAGCAGTGTTTCGACAGGGGAGATCACTGAAGCTTTCTTT. As protein: CASSVSTGEITEAFF.

The chain joins TRBV4-2 to TRBJ2-1, with TRBD2 identical over 7 bases. The CDR3 sequence is 15 residues long. Germline V gene sequence: CDR1 LGHNA, CDR2 YNFKEQ. V lost 8 bases to trimming and J lost 0 bases; unmatched junction nucleotides: 7. The CDR3 sequence: CASSIERGSYNEQFF. The DNA for the CDR3 is TGTGCCAGCTCCATCGAGCGGGGCTCCTACAATGAGCAGTTCTTC.

This chain connects TRBV4-1 to TRBJ2-5; 9 bases are a match to TRBD1. The ends lost 0 bases at V and 11 bases at J; junction bases unmatched: 16. CDR1 and CDR2 from the germline V gene are MGHRA and YSYEKL. CDR3 length: 17 amino acids. The CDR3 bases are TGCGCCAGCAGCCAAGAAGTAGGGACAGGGTCTCAGGGTGAGCAGTACTTC. It codes for CASSQEVGTGSQGEQYF.

V and J are TRBV15 and TRBJ2-3, with D possibly TRBD2 on 6 matching bases. CDR3 length: 15 residues. CDR1 and CDR2 (germline): LNHNV, YYDKDF (reference sequence). Trimming pared 4 bases from V and 2 bases from J, leaving 13 bases between. CDR3 sequence reads: CATSNSGLNTDTQYF. CDR3 DNA sequence: TGTGCCACCAGCAACTCGGGACTTAACACAGATACGCAGTATTTT. Variable domain in full (rest from reference TRBV15 and TRBJ2-3): DAMVIQNPRYQVTQFGKPVTLSCSQTLNHNVMYWYQQKSSQAPKLLFHYYDKDFNNEADTPDNFQSRRPNTSFCFLDIRSPGLGDTAMYLCATSNSGLNTDTQYFGPGTRLTVL.

The chain links TRBV7-2 to TRBJ2-1, with TRBD2 matching 11 bases. The CDR3 spans 14 residues. Losses at the gene ends were 3 bases for V and 8 bases for J; bases not matched to a gene: 3. The germline gives CDR1 SGHTA, CDR2 FQGNSA. The CDR3 loop is CASSFSGGADEQFF. The CDR3 DNA follows: TGTGCCAGCAGCTTTAGCGGGGGGGCGGATGAGCAGTTCTTC. Supplemented by reference TRBV7-2 and TRBJ2-1, the full variable domain reads GAGVSQSPSNKVTEKGKDVELRCDPISGHTALYWYRQSLGQGLEFLIYFQGNSAPDKSGLPSDRFSAERTGGSVSTLTIQRTQQEDSAVYLCASSFSGGADEQFFGPGTRLTVL.

The V gene is TRBV5-4, the J gene TRBJ2-1; 9 bases line up with TRBD2. V dropped 4 bases and J dropped 4; count of bases not matched to a gene: 12. This CDR3 has 17 residues. Germline V gene lookup returns CDR1 SGHNT and CDR2 YYREEE (reference sequence). The DNA for the CDR3 is TGTGCCAGCAGCATCCCTAGCGGGGACCGCTCATACAATGAGCAGTTCTTC. This translates into CASSIPSGDRSYNEQFF.

The rearrangement links TRBV29-1 to TRBJ1-1; D possibly corresponds to TRBD1 (5 bases). The CDR3 covers 14 residues. CDR1 SQVTM and CDR2 ANQGSEA come from the germline V gene. Trimming removed 7 bases from V and 0 bases from J, with 15 bases in between. CDR3 protein: CSARRTNMNTEAFF. The CDR3 nucleotides read TGCAGCGCCCGTCGGACAAACATGAACACTGAAGCTTTCTTT. The full variable domain, rest sourced from reference TRBV29-1 and TRBJ1-1, is SAVISQKPSRDICQRGTSLTIQCQVDSQVTMMFWYRQQPGQSLTLIATANQGSEATYESGFVIDKFPISRPNLTFSTLTVSNMSPEDSSIYLCSARRTNMNTEAFFGQGTRLTVV.

This sequence joins TRBV30 and TRBJ1-1; D might be TRBD1 (6 bases). V was trimmed by 4 bases and J by 1 base, leaving 10 bases between them. Germline CDR1 reads GTSNPN; CDR2 reads SVGIG (reference sequence). The CDR3 is made up of 13 amino acids. The CDR3, as DNA: TGTGCCTGGAATTCGGACAGGAACACTGAAGCTTTCTTT. This codes for CAWNSDRNTEAFF. The whole variable domain, filled in from reference TRBV30 and TRBJ1-1, reads SQTIHQWPATLVQPVGSPLSLECTVEGTSNPNLYWYRQAAGRGLQLLFYSVGIGQISSEVPQNLSASRPQDRQFILSSKKLLLSDSGFYLCAWNSDRNTEAFFGQGTRLTVV.

This chain connects TRBV4-2 to TRBJ2-1; no clear D gene. This CDR3 contains 13 residues. Trimming cost V 0 bases and J 9 bases, with 9 bases left between them. Looked up from germline, CDR1 is LGHNA and CDR2 is YNFKEQ. In nucleotides, the CDR3 is TGTGCCAGCAGCCAAGATCGAGCAGGTGAGCAGTTCTTC. Protein sequence: CASSQDRAGEQFF.

The chain employs TRBV18 and TRBJ1-2; no clear D. The CDR3 is 14 amino acids. Germline CDR1 reads KGHSH; CDR2 reads LQKENI. Trimming removed 2 bases at V and 2 bases at J, with 9 bases between. The CDR3 DNA reads as TGTGCCAGCTCACCAGGCGGTCTGAACTATGGCTACACCTTC. This sequence encodes CASSPGGLNYGYTF.

Regarding this clone: Other DNA variants within this sample encode the same CDR3. The V call is TRBV7-3, the J call TRBJ2-2, with unresolved D. Trimming pared 0 bases from V and 2 bases from J, leaving 4 bases between. The CDR3 loop spans 14 amino acids. Germline V gives CDR1 SGHTA, CDR2 FQGTGA. CDR3 sequence reads: CASSLTRNTGELFF. CDR3 nucleotides: TGTGCCAGCAGCTTAACTAGAAACACCGGGGAGCTGTTTTTT.

The chain recombines TRBV9 with TRBJ2-7; 8 nucleotides line up with TRBD1. Germline V gene data show CDR1 as SGDLS and CDR2 as YYNGEE. The CDR3 sequence is 15 residues long. The V segment lost 0 bases and the J segment 4 bases; nucleotides outside the gene matches: 6. CDR3 sequence (DNA): TGTGCCAGCAGCGTAGGCCCGGACAGGGAATACGAGCAGTACTTC. Its protein product is CASSVGPDREYEQYF.

The chain combines TRBV5-6 with TRBJ1-5, with D unresolved. This CDR3 is built from 15 residues. Germline CDR1 reads SGHDT; CDR2 reads YYEEEE. Trimming took 0 bases from V and 0 from J, leaving 7 bases between them. CDR3 nucleotides: TGTGCCAGCAGCTTGGGGGCAAATAGCAATCAGCCCCAGCATTTT. It encodes CASSLGANSNQPQHF.

The chain employs TRBV29-1 and TRBJ1-5, with D unresolved. The CDR3 totals 11 residues. V lost 6 bases to trimming and J lost 3 bases, with 6 bases between them. Germline values: CDR1 SQVTM, CDR2 ANQGSEA. The CDR3 here is CSVLINQPQHF. CDR3 nucleotides: TGCAGCGTCCTAATCAATCAGCCCCAGCATTTT.

The chain carries TRBV7-8 and TRBJ1-4; the D is unclear. Germline CDR1 reads SGHVS; CDR2 reads FQNEAQ. The CDR3 consists of 14 residues. The V gene lost 6 bases and the J gene lost 2 bases, with 10 bases spanning the gap. The CDR3: CASRQEPTNEKLFF. CDR3 nucleotide sequence: TGTGCCAGCAGGCAAGAGCCCACTAATGAAAAACTGTTTTTT.

This chain uses TRBV18 with TRBJ2-5; 10 nucleotides match TRBD1. CDR3 size: 14 residues. Germline CDR1 KGHSH, CDR2 LQKENI. V shed 3 bases, J shed 5 bases, and the junction held 3 bases outside the gene matches. CDR3 sequence reads: CASSPSGQGETQYF. CDR3 bases: TGTGCCAGCTCACCGTCGGGACAGGGGGAGACCCAGTACTTC.